This entry features one TCR beta chain sequence. The CDR3 covers 13 residues. V gave up 4 bases and J gave up 4 bases; unmatched junction bases: 4. Per the germline V gene, CDR1 is SGHTA and CDR2 is FQGTGA. The repertoire was sequenced with immunoSEQ multiplex PCR; TCRdb's copy has only in-frame clones and lacks some. The sample lists 250,000 to 350,000 clones; about 80% were seen once. These data belong to a study of blood T cell repertoires in COVID-19. The source is a person between 70 and 80 years old with COVID-19, enrolled during active disease. This chain links TRBV7-3 with TRBJ2-7, with 7 bases matching TRBD1. Sequencing used peripheral blood. CDR3 DNA: TGTGCCAGCAGCTACCGACAGGGATACGAGCAGTACTTC. Its protein is CASSYRQGYEQYF. Drawing the rest from reference TRBV7-3 and TRBJ2-7, the complete variable domain is GAGVSQTPSNKVTEKGKYVELRCDPISGHTALYWYRQSLGQGPEFLIYFQGTGAADDSGLPNDRFFAVRPEGSVSTLKIQRTERGDSAVYLCASSYRQGYEQYFGPGTRLTVT.